A selection of T cell receptor beta chains follows, all from one sample in a study of blood T cell repertoires in COVID-19. This table comes from immunoSEQ multiplex PCR, and its TCRdb copy is limited to in-frame clones, with some not included. Here the sample spans 80,000 to 130,000 clones, 88% being singletons. The sequenced material came from peripheral blood. These receptor sequences come from a woman aged 55-70 years with acute or convalescent COVID-19. Each CDR3 is given with its conserved first and last residue. D genes are given only for firm matches. Clone size is given for some rows only: seen once, a few or many times, or a class if the clone is expanded.

D,J,V,size,DNA,CDR3
TRBD1,TRBJ2-6,TRBV11-3,NA,TGTGCCAGCAGCCGGGACAGGGGGACTGGGGCCAACGTCCTGACTTTC,CASSRDRGTGANVLTF
TRBD1,TRBJ2-1,TRBV6-1,NA,TGTGCCAGCAGTGCAGGACAGGGCAGGGTCTCCTACAATGAGCAGTTCTTC,CASSAGQGRVSYNEQFF
NA,TRBJ2-2,TRBV5-1,NA,TGCGCCAGCAGCTTGGGTCGCGGTTGGACCGGGGAGCTGTTTTTT,CASSLGRGWTGELFF
NA,TRBJ1-1,TRBV19,NA,TGTGCCAGTAAGGTATCTGGGGGGACGCTGAACACTGAAGCTTTCTTT,CASKVSGGTLNTEAFF
TRBD1,TRBJ1-2,TRBV5-1,NA,TGCGCCAGCAGCCTAGGGACAGCTAATGGCTACACCTTC,CASSLGTANGYTF
NA,TRBJ2-1,TRBV5-1,NA,TGCGCCAGCAGCTTGGTAGGGGGGGCCTACAATGAGCAGTTCTTC,CASSLVGGAYNEQFF
NA,TRBJ2-3,TRBV29-1,NA,TGCAGCGTTATGATTATAGCAAGCACAGATACGCAGTATTTT,CSVMIIASTDTQYF
TRBD2,TRBJ2-1,TRBV5-4,NA,TGTGCCAGCAGCTTGGCCGGGACGGGAGGTCCTGAGCAGTTCTTC,CASSLAGTGGPEQFF
NA,TRBJ2-5,TRBV3-1/TRBV3-2,NA,TGTGCCAGCAGCTCTCCCCTGGGGAGGGGGTTGGAGACCCAGTACTTC,CASSSPLGRGLETQYF
NA,TRBJ2-2,TRBV24-1,NA,TGTGCCACCAGTGCCTTGAACACCGGGGAGCTGTTTTTT,CATSALNTGELFF
NA,TRBJ2-7,TRBV10-2,NA,TGCGCCAGCAGGTTTGGCGGGGCCTACGAGCAGTACTTC,CASRFGGAYEQYF
TRBD2,TRBJ2-7,TRBV19,NA,TGTGCCAGTAGCGATCCCCGACGGACTAGCGGGATTAAGACCTACGAGCAGTACTTC,CASSDPRRTSGIKTYEQYF
NA,TRBJ2-2,TRBV15,NA,TGTGCCACCAGCATGTTCCAGGGCACCGGGGAGCTGTTTTTT,CATSMFQGTGELFF
NA,TRBJ2-2,TRBV6-5,NA,TGTGCCAGCTCGCCGGACACCGGGGAGCTGTTTTTT,CASSPDTGELFF
TRBD1,TRBJ1-4,TRBV30,few,TGTGCCTGGACTGGGGACAGAGGGAGTGAAAAACTGTTTTTT,CAWTGDRGSEKLFF
NA,TRBJ1-5,TRBV12-3/TRBV12-4,NA,TGTGCCAGCAGTTTCGGCAATCAGCCCCAGCATTTT,CASSFGNQPQHF
TRBD2,TRBJ2-7,TRBV6-2/TRBV6-3,NA,TGTGCCAGCAGTCGACCTCCGGGACTAGCGGCCTACGAGCAGTACTTC,CASSRPPGLAAYEQYF
TRBD1,TRBJ1-1,TRBV19,NA,TGTGCCAGTAGTCTTTTTGCAGGACAGGCGATGAACACTGAAGCTTTCTTT,CASSLFAGQAMNTEAFF
TRBD1,TRBJ1-4,TRBV28,NA,TGTGCCAGCAGTTCATTCCAGGGGGCGCGGAGAACTGAAAAACTGTTTTTT,CASSSFQGARRTEKLFF
TRBD2,TRBJ2-1,TRBV5-1,NA,TGCGCCAGCAGCACGGGACTAGCGGGAGGGCCTGGGAATGAGCAGTTCTTC,CASSTGLAGGPGNEQFF
TRBD2,TRBJ2-1,TRBV24-1,once,TGTGCCACCAGTTCGGGACTAGCGGGAGATCGGGGGGTGGGCTACAATGAGCAGTTCTTC,CATSSGLAGDRGVGYNEQFF
NA,TRBJ2-5,TRBV24-1,NA,TGTGCCACCAGTGACTCGGTGCAAGAGACCCAGTACTTC,CATSDSVQETQYF
TRBD1,TRBJ1-5,TRBV28,NA,TGTGCCAGCAGTTGGGGTGACAGGGGACATCAGCCCCAGCATTTT,CASSWGDRGHQPQHF
NA,TRBJ1-1,TRBV24-1,NA,TGTGCCACCAGGGCGCAGGAGAACACTGAAGCTTTCTTT,CATRAQENTEAFF
NA,TRBJ2-1,TRBV24-1,once,TGTGCCACCAGTGATGAAGCCGGGGTCTACAATGAGCAGTTCTTC,CATSDEAGVYNEQFF
NA,TRBJ2-7,TRBV25-1,once,TGTGCCAGCAGCAGAGGGGGAAAGTACGAGCAGTACTTC,CASSRGGKYEQYF
NA,TRBJ2-3,TRBV9,NA,TGTGCCAGCAGCGTAGCTCACGGGATAAGCACAGATACGCAGTATTTT,CASSVAHGISTDTQYF
TRBD1,TRBJ1-1,TRBV29-1,NA,TGCAGCGCAGGACAGGGAAAATTGGGGAACACTGAAGCTTTCTTT,CSAGQGKLGNTEAFF
TRBD2,TRBJ2-7,TRBV11-2,NA,TGTGCCAGCAGCTTAGTAGCGGGATCCCACGAGCAGTACTTC,CASSLVAGSHEQYF
NA,TRBJ2-2,TRBV18,few,TGTGCCAGCTCACCTAATGGAGGGACCAACACCGGGGAGCTGTTTTTT,CASSPNGGTNTGELFF
TRBD1,TRBJ2-5,TRBV19,NA,TGTGCCAGTAGGCCCCCAGGGGGTCAAGAGACCCAGTACTTC,CASRPPGGQETQYF
NA,TRBJ1-5,TRBV28,once,TGTGCCAGCAGACCACCGACAGGACCAAATCAGCCCCAGCATTTT,CASRPPTGPNQPQHF
TRBD1,TRBJ1-1,TRBV6-5,NA,TGTGCCAGCAGTTACTCCCTGACAGGGGGAAACACTGAAGCTTTCTTT,CASSYSLTGGNTEAFF
NA,TRBJ2-7,TRBV28,NA,TGTGCCTCCAGACAGATGGCATTGATCTACGAGCAGTACTTC,CASRQMALIYEQYF
NA,TRBJ1-2,TRBV19,few,TGTGCCAGTACCATGGGGGGACGGAACTATGGCTACACCTTC,CASTMGGRNYGYTF
NA,TRBJ2-1,TRBV2,NA,TGTGCCAGCAGTGCCTGGGCCAGTTTTGACAATGAGCAGTTCTTC,CASSAWASFDNEQFF
NA,TRBJ1-5,TRBV19,NA,TGTGCCAGTAGCACCGTTCACGGTAGCAGTCAGCCCCAGCATTTT,CASSTVHGSSQPQHF
NA,TRBJ1-5,TRBV4-1,NA,TGCGCCAGCAGCCCTCAGGATAGCAATCAGCCCCAGCATTTT,CASSPQDSNQPQHF
NA,TRBJ1-1,TRBV5-4,NA,TGTGCCAGCAGCGGCTACAGGGCTATGAACACTGAAGCTTTCTTT,CASSGYRAMNTEAFF
NA,TRBJ2-1,TRBV6-1,NA,TGTGCCAGCAGTGAATTACAGGAGCAGTTCTTC,CASSELQEQFF
TRBD2,TRBJ2-7,TRBV5-1,NA,TGCGCCAGCAGCTTGATTGGGACCGGGACTAGCGGGAGGACCGAGCAGTACTTC,CASSLIGTGTSGRTEQYF
NA,TRBJ2-1,TRBV27,few,TGTGCCAGCAGTTTTGGCAACCCCTCCTACAATGAGCAGTTCTTC,CASSFGNPSYNEQFF
TRBD1,TRBJ1-1,TRBV5-1,NA,TGCGCCCGCAGCTTGGCCGGGCAGGGGGGAGCTTTCTTT,CARSLAGQGGAFF
NA,TRBJ2-1,TRBV19,NA,TGTGCCAGTAGTAGCGGCAGCTTACGAATGTTCTTC,CASSSGSLRMFF
NA,TRBJ2-1,TRBV10-3,NA,TGTGCCACGGGGAGCTCCTACAATGAGCAGTTCTTC,CATGSSYNEQFF
NA,TRBJ1-2,TRBV2,NA,TGTGCCAGCAGTGAAAGAGGTCCTTTCTCCTTC,CASSERGPFSF
TRBD1,TRBJ1-1,TRBV18,NA,TGTGCCAGCTCACGAGACAGGGGATTGAACACTGAAGCTTTCTTT,CASSRDRGLNTEAFF
TRBD1,TRBJ1-2,TRBV30,NA,TGTGCCTGGAGTGGGACAGGGGTATCCTATGGCTACACCTTC,CAWSGTGVSYGYTF
NA,TRBJ2-5,TRBV2,NA,TGTGCCAGCAGCACGGGACACAACCAAGAGACCCAGTACTTC,CASSTGHNQETQYF
NA,TRBJ2-1,TRBV6-5,NA,TGTGCCAGCAGTTACGACCCCCGGGGTGAGCAGTTCTTC,CASSYDPRGEQFF
NA,TRBJ2-7,TRBV28,NA,TGTGCCAGCAGTTTCATAGGACAGCTCCACGAGCAGTACTTC,CASSFIGQLHEQYF
TRBD2,TRBJ2-1,TRBV28,NA,TGTGCCAGCAGAGACACGGGACTAGCGGGAGTCAGGGAGCAGTTCTTC,CASRDTGLAGVREQFF
TRBD1,TRBJ2-7,TRBV12-3/TRBV12-4,few,TGTGCCTGTGGGACAGGGGGCGGCTACGAGCAGTACTTC,CACGTGGGYEQYF
TRBD1,TRBJ1-3,TRBV28,NA,TGTGCCAGCACCACAGGGGTGGTGTTGGGAAACACCATATATTTT,CASTTGVVLGNTIYF